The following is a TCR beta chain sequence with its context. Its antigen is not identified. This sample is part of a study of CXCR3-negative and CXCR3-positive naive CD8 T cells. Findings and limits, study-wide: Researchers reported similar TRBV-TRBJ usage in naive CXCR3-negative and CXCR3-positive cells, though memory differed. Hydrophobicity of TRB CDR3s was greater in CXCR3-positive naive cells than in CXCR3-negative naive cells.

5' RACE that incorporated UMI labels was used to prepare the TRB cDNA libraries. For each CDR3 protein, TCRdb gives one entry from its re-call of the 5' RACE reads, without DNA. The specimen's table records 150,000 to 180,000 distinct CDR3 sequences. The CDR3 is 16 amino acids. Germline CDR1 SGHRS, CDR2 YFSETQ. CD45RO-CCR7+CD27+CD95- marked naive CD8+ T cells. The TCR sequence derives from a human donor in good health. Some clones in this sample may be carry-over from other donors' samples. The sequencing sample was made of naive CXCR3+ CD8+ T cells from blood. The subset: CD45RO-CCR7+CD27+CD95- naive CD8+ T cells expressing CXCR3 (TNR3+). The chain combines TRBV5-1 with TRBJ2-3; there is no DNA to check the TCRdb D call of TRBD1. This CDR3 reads CASSLPEDRVTDTQYF.